The 2 T cell receptor beta chains reported below all come from one sample, sequenced in a study of identical twins (dated by TCRdb to the mid-2010s). Library generation was performed with 5' RACE. Sequencing took place on an Illumina HiSeq 2000. Using fastp at Q25 and MiXCR, TCRdb reprocessed the public reads and kept productive beta chains. All rows with the same CDR3 protein become a single entry with the most common DNA and genes. Within this sample are about 720,000 distinct CDR3 sequences, with approximately 9% of them counted one time only. Clones ranked in the top ten supply approximately 0.89% of the sample. Separately, the same data were catalogued under a study of yellow fever vaccine responses in identical twins.

Sequences were obtained from PBMCs. The receptors originated from a woman aged 18 to 35 in good health.

This clonotype was recorded at least ten times. The chain couples TRBV6-1 to TRBJ2-2; 7 nucleotides line up with TRBD2. With 6 bases clipped from V and 5 bases from J, the junction kept 9 bases outside the gene matches. The CDR3 has 15 residues. The germline V gene has CDR1 MNHNS and CDR2 SASEGT. The CDR3 DNA sequence: TGTGCCAGCAGCGATGGGACTATTGATACCGGGGAGCTGTTTTTT. Its translation is CASSDGTIDTGELFF.

This clonotype was detected a few times. This chain connects TRBV14 to TRBJ1-1; D is possibly TRBD1 (6 bases). This CDR3 has 15 residues. V lost 4 bases and J lost 3, with 15 bases in between. Per germline, CDR1 SGHDN and CDR2 FVKESK. CDR3 region: CASSRRQDRHTEAFF. For the CDR3, the DNA is TGTGCCAGCAGCCGGAGACAGGACCGGCACACTGAAGCTTTCTTT.